A selection of T cell receptor beta chains follows, all from one sample in a study of blood T cell repertoires in COVID-19. Libraries were prepared by immunoSEQ multiplex PCR; TCRdb keeps only in-frame clonotypes and omits some of them. The profile shows 170,000 or so clones, 70% to 90% of them singletons. Material for sequencing was peripheral blood. The receptors here all came from a man between 60 and 75 years old with COVID-19, enrolled during active disease. The CDR3 runs from the conserved cysteine through the conserved F or W. A D gene is named only where the DNA matches it firmly. Clone size, where shown, is once, few, many, or a class for clones that have expanded.

d_call	v_call	j_call	clone_size	cdr3_aa	cdr3_nt
TRBD1	TRBV4-1	TRBJ2-7	-	CASSQDVRGQGEQYF	TGCGCCAGCAGCCAAGATGTCAGGGGGCAGGGGGAGCAGTACTTC
-	TRBV6-2/TRBV6-3	TRBJ1-1	-	CASRPPNSFMNTEAFF	TGTGCCAGCAGACCTCCTAACAGTTTCATGAACACTGAAGCTTTCTTT
TRBD1	TRBV11-1	TRBJ1-2	-	CASSLYAGGYGYTF	TGTGCCAGCAGCTTATATGCAGGGGGCTATGGCTACACCTTC
TRBD2	TRBV7-2	TRBJ2-1	-	CASSRRRRTSGGNEQFF	TGTGCCAGCAGTCGTCGTAGAAGGACTAGCGGGGGCAATGAGCAGTTCTTC
TRBD1	TRBV12-3/TRBV12-4	TRBJ2-7	once	CASRETGSEQYF	TGTGCCAGCAGGGAGACAGGGAGCGAGCAGTACTTC
-	TRBV18	TRBJ1-6	-	CASSAYYREGGSYNSPLHF	TGTGCCAGCTCAGCGTATTACAGGGAAGGGGGCTCCTATAATTCACCCCTCCACTTT
-	TRBV19	TRBJ2-2	-	CASSISQVTGELFF	TGTGCCAGTAGTATTTCCCAGGTCACCGGGGAGCTGTTTTTT
-	TRBV5-1	TRBJ2-3	-	CASIRDNSSPQYF	TGCGCCAGCATCCGGGACAACAGCTCGCCGCAGTATTTT
-	TRBV5-1	TRBJ2-3	-	CASSLGGDTDTQYF	TGCGCCAGCAGCTTGGGCGGGGACACAGATACGCAGTATTTT
TRBD2	TRBV9	TRBJ2-2	-	CASSAPLAESNTGELFF	TGTGCCAGCAGCGCCCCCCTAGCGGAATCGAACACCGGGGAGCTGTTTTTT
-	TRBV7-9	TRBJ1-3	-	CASSLSSVDSGNTIYF	TGTGCCAGCAGTCTCTCAAGCGTCGACTCTGGAAACACCATATATTTT
TRBD1	TRBV6-5	TRBJ2-7	-	CASSYWTGGAEQYF	TGTGCCAGCAGTTACTGGACAGGGGGCGCCGAGCAGTACTTC
-	TRBV5-8	TRBJ1-5	-	CASSLYGGRDQPQHF	TGTGCCAGCAGCTTGTATGGGGGCAGGGATCAGCCCCAGCATTTT
TRBD1	TRBV19	TRBJ1-2	-	CASSTRQGANYGYTF	TGTGCCAGTAGTACGAGACAGGGAGCTAACTATGGCTACACCTTC
TRBD1	TRBV19	TRBJ2-2	-	CASSYGQGITGELFF	TGTGCCAGTAGCTACGGACAGGGGATAACCGGGGAGCTGTTTTTT
-	TRBV5-1	TRBJ1-1	-	CASSSYTEAFF	TGCGCCAGCAGCTCCTATACTGAAGCTTTCTTT
TRBD2	TRBV7-6	TRBJ2-3	once	CASSSGSGRADTQYF	TGTGCCAGCAGCTCGGGTAGCGGGAGAGCGGATACGCAGTATTTT
-	TRBV5-1	TRBJ2-5	few	CASSKRQYSETQYF	TGCGCCAGCAGCAAGAGACAATATTCAGAGACCCAGTACTTC
-	TRBV14	TRBJ1-1	-	CASSQGPIQLGTEAFF	TGTGCCAGCAGCCAAGGCCCAATACAGCTGGGCACTGAAGCTTTCTTT
-	TRBV7-9	TRBJ1-5	-	CASSSTAGNQPQHF	TGTGCCAGCAGCTCAACAGCAGGAAATCAGCCCCAGCATTTT
TRBD1	TRBV5-1	TRBJ1-3	-	CASTDTGGPGNTIYF	TGCGCCAGCACGGATACAGGGGGCCCTGGAAACACCATATATTTT
TRBD1	TRBV2	TRBJ1-1	-	CASSVDRASEAFF	TGTGCCAGCAGTGTAGACAGGGCCAGTGAAGCTTTCTTT
-	TRBV19	TRBJ1-1	-	CASSFQANTEAFF	TGTGCCAGTAGCTTCCAGGCGAACACTGAAGCTTTCTTT
-	TRBV7-2	TRBJ1-5	-	CASSLFLGGNQPQHF	TGTGCCAGCAGCTTATTTCTAGGGGGCAATCAGCCCCAGCATTTT
-	TRBV30	TRBJ1-3	-	CAWSPIGRGRGNTIYF	TGTGCCTGGAGTCCCATTGGGCGGGGGCGAGGAAACACCATATATTTT
TRBD2	TRBV7-3	TRBJ2-3	-	CASSPSGGSDTQYF	TGTGCCAGCAGCCCTAGCGGGGGATCAGATACGCAGTATTTT
TRBD2	TRBV25-1	TRBJ2-1	-	CASSLASGRRLGEQFF	TGTGCCAGCAGTTTGGCTAGCGGGAGGAGGTTGGGTGAGCAGTTCTTC
TRBD2	TRBV10-1	TRBJ2-3	-	CASRSKGGAMLLGRGTSEGDTQYF	TGCGCCAGCAGAAGTAAGGGCGGGGCCATGCTGCTTGGTCGAGGGACTAGCGAAGGAGATACGCAGTATTTT
-	TRBV7-3	TRBJ2-4	-	CASSSPDRSKNIQYF	TGTGCCAGCAGCTCACCGGACAGAAGCAAAAACATTCAGTACTTC
TRBD2	TRBV7-2	TRBJ2-2	-	CASSPSGFNTGELFF	TGTGCCAGCAGCCCTAGCGGATTTAACACCGGGGAGCTGTTTTTT
-	TRBV11-3	TRBJ2-5	once	CASSTYPIPQETQYF	TGTGCCAGCAGCACCTACCCCATCCCCCAAGAGACCCAGTACTTC
TRBD2	TRBV19	TRBJ2-7	-	CASSRSLAGGPYEQYF	TGTGCCAGTAGTAGATCCCTAGCGGGAGGACCCTACGAGCAGTACTTC
-	TRBV14	TRBJ2-3	-	CASSQDSGSRLNTQYF	TGTGCCAGCAGCCAAGATTCGGGAAGTAGATTGAATACGCAGTATTTT
-	TRBV5-1	TRBJ2-7	few	CASSFGRVSSYEQYF	TGCGCCAGCAGCTTTGGGCGAGTTAGCTCCTACGAGCAGTACTTC
TRBD1	TRBV5-4	TRBJ2-7	-	CASSLPQGAGEQYF	TGTGCCAGCAGCTTGCCCCAGGGGGCGGGCGAGCAGTACTTC
-	TRBV6-5	TRBJ1-5	many	CASSYNRRSNQPQHF	TGTGCCAGCAGTTACAACAGGAGAAGCAATCAGCCCCAGCATTTT
-	TRBV5-4	TRBJ2-3	-	CASSMTSSDTQYF	TGTGCCAGCAGCATGACTTCATCGGATACGCAGTATTTT
-	TRBV19	TRBJ1-5	-	CASSREDYSNQPQHF	TGTGCCAGTAGTAGGGAGGACTATAGCAATCAGCCCCAGCATTTT
TRBD1	TRBV28	TRBJ1-5	-	CASRSGTAGNQPQHF	TGTGCCAGCAGATCGGGGACAGCAGGCAATCAGCCCCAGCATTTT
-	TRBV13	TRBJ2-1	-	CASRGEGVHNEQFF	TGTGCCAGCAGAGGAGAGGGTGTCCACAATGAGCAGTTCTTC
TRBD2	TRBV5-1	TRBJ2-2	-	CASSFSGTSGSWELFF	TGCGCCAGCAGCTTCTCCGGGACTAGCGGGAGCTGGGAGCTGTTTTTT
TRBD1	TRBV27	TRBJ1-1	-	CASRGTGRRAEAFF	TGTGCCAGCAGGGGGACAGGGAGGAGGGCTGAAGCTTTCTTT
-	TRBV19	TRBJ1-6	-	CASTAAFANSPLHF	TGTGCCAGTACCGCGGCCTTCGCCAATTCACCCCTCCACTTT
-	TRBV2	TRBJ2-7	-	CASGDYEQYF	TGTGCCAGCGGAGACTACGAGCAGTACTTC
-	TRBV7-2	TRBJ1-1	-	CASSLAQTENTEAFF	TGTGCCAGCAGCTTAGCCCAGACAGAGAACACTGAAGCTTTCTTT
-	TRBV11-3	TRBJ2-1	-	CASSPWRFYNEQFF	TGTGCCAGCAGCCCCTGGCGGTTCTACAATGAGCAGTTCTTC
-	TRBV19	TRBJ2-1	once	CASRGGASSYNEQFF	TGTGCCAGCCGAGGCGGGGCGAGCTCCTACAATGAGCAGTTCTTC
-	TRBV27	TRBJ1-6	-	CASSLSGGVVNSPLHF	TGTGCCAGCAGTTTAAGTGGGGGGGTAGTCAATTCACCCCTCCACTTT
TRBD2	TRBV7-2	TRBJ2-7	-	CASSLGASGATYEQYF	TGTGCCAGCAGCTTAGGGGCTAGCGGAGCCACCTACGAGCAGTACTTC
-	TRBV29-1	TRBJ1-4	-	CSVKISGVGEKLFF	TGCAGCGTAAAGATTTCGGGGGTTGGGGAAAAACTGTTTTTT
-	TRBV28	TRBJ1-2	-	CASSLLVGNYGYTF	TGTGCCAGCAGTTTGTTGGTGGGCAACTATGGCTACACCTTC
TRBD1	TRBV2	TRBJ2-7	-	CASSRPGTGYEQYF	TGTGCCAGCAGTCGTCCCGGGACAGGGTACGAGCAGTACTTC